This T cell receptor (beta chain) came from a study of lymphopenia after photon versus proton radiotherapy (dated by TCRdb to about 2019). Regarding the complete study: The immunological effects of photon versus proton radiation therapy were compared in patients with gastrointestinal tumors who developed high-grade lymphopenia. The cohort comprised 20 patients with gastrointestinal tumors who received either photon or proton therapy and then developed lymphopenia. The study aimed to characterize how the two radiation modalities differ in their impact on the immune system.

The CDR3, cysteine through phenylalanine, is 15 amino acids long. CDR3 DNA only is kept here, 45 bases in frame from base 1. What the research found in general, with its limitations: After the lymphocyte count nadir, photon-treated repertoires showed oligoclonal expansion, especially of CD8+ Temra cells, which drove the drop in diversity. Across the cohort, among patients who died, a greater drop in TCR diversity after the nadir was inversely correlated with overall survival time. During treatment, patients who received photon therapy lost naive T cells and TCR diversity and gained effector/memory populations, whereas patients who received proton therapy remained relatively stable. The authors looked at the survival association only in patients who died, and they framed better survival with proton therapy as a possibility rather than a demonstrated result.

Of note for this clone: Its specific antigen is unknown. Base qualities are not provided; no much larger clone lies one nucleotide away.

The library was made by the immunoSEQ multiplex PCR assay. Alongside multiparametric flow cytometry, deep sequencing of rearranged TCR beta loci was used to profile the T cell repertoires. The source is immuneACCESS, and TCRdb retained only in-frame sequences with V and J called. Part of the clones is not carried over; for the studies checked, unresolved V genes explain less than half of this, and the remainder is unexplained. A total of about 70,000 clones appear in this sample, around 92% of them only once. The ten largest clones represent about 2% of the sample. The sequence was collected from a woman in her forties with cholangiocarcinoma. Sequencing used peripheral blood, obtained from a patient treated with photon-based radiotherapy. The chain joins TRBV21-1 to TRBJ1-1; the D call of TRBD1 is as the table states it, not checked on the DNA. TRBV21-1 is classified as a pseudogene. The CDR3 amino acid sequence is: CASSSPDRGHTEAFF. The nucleotide sequence reads TGTGCCAGCAGCAGCCCGGACAGGGGGCACACTGAAGCTTTCTTT.